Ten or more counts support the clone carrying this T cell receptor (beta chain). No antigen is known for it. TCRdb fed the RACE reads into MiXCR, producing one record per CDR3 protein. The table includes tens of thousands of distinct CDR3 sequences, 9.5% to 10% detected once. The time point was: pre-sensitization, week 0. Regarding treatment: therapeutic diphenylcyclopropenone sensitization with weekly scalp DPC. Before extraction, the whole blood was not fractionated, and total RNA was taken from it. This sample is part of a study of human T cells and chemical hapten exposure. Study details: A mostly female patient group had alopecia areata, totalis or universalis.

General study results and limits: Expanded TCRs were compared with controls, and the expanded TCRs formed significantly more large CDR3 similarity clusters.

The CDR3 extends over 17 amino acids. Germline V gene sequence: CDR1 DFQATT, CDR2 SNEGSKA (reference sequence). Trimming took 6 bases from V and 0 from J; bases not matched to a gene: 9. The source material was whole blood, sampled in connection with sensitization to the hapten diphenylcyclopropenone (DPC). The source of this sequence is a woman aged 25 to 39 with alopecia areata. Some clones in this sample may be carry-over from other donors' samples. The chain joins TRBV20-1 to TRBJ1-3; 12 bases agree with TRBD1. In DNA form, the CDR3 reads TGCAGTGCACCCGGGACAGGGGGCTCCCCCTCTGGAAACACCATATATTTT. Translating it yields CSAPGTGGSPSGNTIYF.